Shown below are 16 T cell receptor beta chains from a single sample sequenced in a study of shared clonotypes between healthy human individuals. Using immunoSEQ multiplex PCR, the repertoire was profiled, and TCRdb retains in-frame clones only, with some absent. Of about 1 million clones listed, around 74% are singletons. Sequenced: memory CD4+ T cells sorted from blood. Stated subset: CD45RA-negative fraction. The source is a young man in good health.

The rearrangement joins TRBV28 to TRBJ2-7, with 8 positions matching TRBD1. Germline assignment: CDR1 MDHEN and CDR2 SYDVKM. The CDR3 has 18 residues. Germline trimming cut 3 bases from V and 1 base from J; bases unmatched to any gene: 14. CDR3 nucleotide sequence: TGTGCCAGCAGTTTCCGACGTGGGACAGGACCCTTATCCTACGAGCAGTACTTC. Its protein is CASSFRRGTGPLSYEQYF. Full variable domain (outside the CDR3, taken from reference TRBV28 and TRBJ2-7): DVKVTQSSRYLVKRTGEKVFLECVQDMDHENMFWYRQDPGLGLRLIYFSYDVKMKEKGDIPEGYSVSREKKERFSLILESASTNQTSMYLCASSFRRGTGPLSYEQYFGPGTRLTVT.

The genes are TRBV7-2 and TRBJ2-1; TRBD1 agrees at 10 bases. The CDR3 spans 16 residues. Germline V gene lookup returns CDR1 SGHTA and CDR2 FQGNSA. V lost 1 base and J lost 2; bases outside the gene matches: 2. The CDR3 protein is CASSLVGTGAYNEQFF. The CDR3 DNA sequence: TGTGCCAGCAGCTTAGTAGGGACAGGGGCCTACAATGAGCAGTTCTTC.

The chain combines TRBV12-5 with TRBJ1-1; 7 nucleotides agree with TRBD1. CDR1 and CDR2 from the germline V gene are LGHNT and FRNRAP. The CDR3 extends over 14 amino acids. V was clipped by 5 bases and J by 1 base; unmatched bases: 4. CDR3 nucleotide sequence: TGTGCTAGTGGTCGGGACAGCCCGAACACTGAAGCTTTCTTT. Its translation: CASGRDSPNTEAFF.

This clone was counted between two and nine times. The rearrangement links TRBV27 to TRBJ2-2, with a weak D call TRBD1 (6 bases). V dropped 7 bases and J dropped 2 bases, with 11 bases sitting between them. The CDR3 is 14 amino acids. Germline V gene data show CDR1 as MNHEY and CDR2 as SMNVEV (reference sequence). The CDR3 region is CASKTGLNTGELFF. CDR3 bases: TGTGCCAGCAAGACAGGCCTTAACACCGGGGAGCTGTTTTTT.

Concerning this clone itself: In the same sample, other DNA sequences code for this CDR3. The chain has TRBV29-1 and TRBJ1-2; D is ambiguous. The CDR3 runs 12 residues. Germline V lookup: CDR1 SQVTM, CDR2 ANQGSEA. Trimming shortened V by 4 bases and J by 0 bases, and 6 bases separated the two germline ends. CDR3: CSVAGSNYGYTF. The CDR3 nucleotides read TGCAGCGTTGCAGGATCTAACTATGGCTACACCTTC.

The rearrangement links TRBV7-9 to TRBJ1-4; a possible D gene is TRBD1 (5 bases). Trimming pared 1 base from V and 8 bases from J, leaving 20 bases between. Germline values: CDR1 SEHNR, CDR2 FQNEAQ (reference sequence). This CDR3 region has 17 residues. CDR3 amino acids: CASSLDLQGGGKEKLFF. CDR3 bases: TGTGCCAGCAGCTTAGACCTTCAGGGTGGGGGGAAAGAAAAACTGTTTTTT.

CDR3 sequence (DNA): TGTGCCTGGCAGAACACCGGGGAGCTGTTTTTT. Translation gives CAWQNTGELFF. The chain couples TRBV30 to TRBJ2-2; D is unclear. The V gene's germline CDR1 is GTSNPN and CDR2 SVGIG (reference sequence). V gave up 5 bases and J gave up 1 base, with 2 bases separating them. This CDR3 region has 11 residues.

The chain joins TRBV5-1 to TRBJ1-2; 7 nucleotides agree with TRBD1. V was clipped by 4 bases and J by 10 bases; unmatched bases: 10. Germline assignment: CDR1 SGHRS and CDR2 YFSETQ. The CDR3 spans 13 residues. The CDR3 DNA reads TGCGCCAGCAGCCCGGGACAGCTTATCCCCTACACCTTC. Its translation: CASSPGQLIPYTF.

J is TRBJ2-3 and V is TRBV7-2, with TRBD2 matching over 9 bases. V trimming: 6 bases; J trimming: 0 bases; junction bases outside the gene matches: 4. The CDR3 loop spans 15 amino acids. Germline CDR1 is SGHTA and CDR2 is FQGNSA. The CDR3 protein is CASSPLAGSTDTQYF. For the CDR3, the DNA is TGTGCCAGCAGTCCTCTAGCGGGGAGCACAGATACGCAGTATTTT. Full variable domain (rest looked up from reference TRBV7-2 and TRBJ2-3): GAGVSQSPSNKVTEKGKDVELRCDPISGHTALYWYRQSLGQGLEFLIYFQGNSAPDKSGLPSDRFSAERTGGSVSTLTIQRTQQEDSAVYLCASSPLAGSTDTQYFGPGTRLTVL.

V is TRBV25-1 and J is TRBJ2-7; D gene unclear. Trimming cost V 5 bases and J 3 bases, with 11 bases left between them. The CDR3 is made up of 13 amino acids. Germline V gene sequence: CDR1 MGHDK, CDR2 SYGVNS. The CDR3 reads CASSPSHDYEQYF. DNA for the CDR3: TGTGCCAGCAGTCCGTCGCATGACTACGAGCAGTACTTC.

The chain uses TRBV6-6 and TRBJ2-7; 10 bases map to TRBD1. Germline lookup yields CDR1 MNHNY and CDR2 SVGAGI (reference sequence). The CDR3 consists of 15 residues. Losses at the gene ends were 5 bases for V and 2 bases for J; bases not matched to a gene: 6. CDR3 residues: CASSPRDRGAYEQYF. The CDR3 DNA sequence: TGTGCCAGCAGTCCCCGGGACAGGGGCGCCTACGAGCAGTACTTC.

In this sample, this clone turned up a few times. This chain connects TRBV25-1 to TRBJ2-7; the D is unclear. The V and J ends lost 5 bases and 4 bases respectively, with 9 bases between them. Germline V gives CDR1 MGHDK, CDR2 SYGVNS. The CDR3 runs 12 residues. The CDR3 loop is CASSPQPYEQYF. The CDR3 DNA is TGTGCCAGCAGTCCCCAGCCGTACGAGCAGTACTTC.

The chain is built from TRBV6-6 and TRBJ2-5; 12 nucleotides line up with TRBD2. The germline CDR1 and CDR2 sequences are MNHNY and SVGAGI (reference sequence). Trimming at V came to 5 bases and at J to 4 bases, leaving 2 bases not matched to a gene. The CDR3 is 14 amino acids. The CDR3 loop is CASSLTSGGETQYF. The CDR3 DNA reads as TGTGCCAGCAGTCTGACTAGCGGGGGAGAGACCCAGTACTTC.

The chain is built from TRBV12-5 and TRBJ1-1; D is undetermined. Germline CDR1 reads LGHNT; CDR2 reads FRNRAP. CDR3 size: 15 residues. V shed 3 bases and J shed 1 base, with 12 bases lying between them. The CDR3 reads CASGFGSIKNTEAFF. The DNA of the CDR3 is TGTGCTAGTGGTTTCGGCAGTATAAAGAACACTGAAGCTTTCTTT.

The chain couples TRBV2 to TRBJ2-2, with 11 bases identical to TRBD1. CDR1 and CDR2 from the germline V gene are SNHLY and FYNNEI. V was clipped by 5 bases and J by 5 bases; unmatched bases: 1. The CDR3 covers 14 residues. CDR3 coding DNA: TGTGCCAGCAGTCGGGACAGGGGGACCGGGGAGCTGTTTTTT. This translates into CASSRDRGTGELFF.

CDR3 amino acids: CASRGLYEQFF. The CDR3 region has the DNA TGTGCCAGCAGGGGACTCTATGAGCAGTTCTTC. The gene calls are TRBV6-5 and TRBJ2-1, with a weak D call TRBD2 (6 bases). Germline loops: CDR1 MNHEY, CDR2 SVGAGI. This CDR3 region has 11 residues. The V end was cut by 6 bases, the J end by 8 bases, with 8 bases between.